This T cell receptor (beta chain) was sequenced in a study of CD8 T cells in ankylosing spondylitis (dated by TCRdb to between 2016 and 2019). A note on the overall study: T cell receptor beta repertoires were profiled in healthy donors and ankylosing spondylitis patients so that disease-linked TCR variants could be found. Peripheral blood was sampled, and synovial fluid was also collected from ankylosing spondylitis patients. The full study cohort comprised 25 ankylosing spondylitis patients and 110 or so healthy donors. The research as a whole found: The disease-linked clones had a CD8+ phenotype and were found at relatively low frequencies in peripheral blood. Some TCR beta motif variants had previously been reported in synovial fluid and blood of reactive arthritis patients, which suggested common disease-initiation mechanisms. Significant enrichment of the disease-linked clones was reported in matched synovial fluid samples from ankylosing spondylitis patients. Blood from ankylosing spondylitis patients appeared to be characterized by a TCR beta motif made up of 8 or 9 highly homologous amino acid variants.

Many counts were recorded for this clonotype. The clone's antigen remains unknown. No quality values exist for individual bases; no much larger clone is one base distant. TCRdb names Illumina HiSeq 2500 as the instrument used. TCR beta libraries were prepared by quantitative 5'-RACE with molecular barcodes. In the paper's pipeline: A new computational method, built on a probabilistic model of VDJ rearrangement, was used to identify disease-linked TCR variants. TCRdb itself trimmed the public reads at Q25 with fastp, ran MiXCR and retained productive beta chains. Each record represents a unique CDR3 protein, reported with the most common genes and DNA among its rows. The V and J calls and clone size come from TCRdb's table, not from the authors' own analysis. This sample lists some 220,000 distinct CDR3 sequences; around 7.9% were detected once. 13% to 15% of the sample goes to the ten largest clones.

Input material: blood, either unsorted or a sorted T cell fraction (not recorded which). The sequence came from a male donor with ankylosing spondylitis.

In nucleotide form, the sequence is TGTGCCAGCACCATCGGCGGTTCTATGAACACTGAAGCTTTCTTT. It specifies CASTIGGSMNTEAFF. Recombination connected TRBV6-2 or TRBV6-3 to TRBJ1-1, with the D gene uncertain. The CDR3 contains 15 residues, cysteine and phenylalanine counted. The sequence is cut down to CDR3 DNA, 45 bases in frame from base 1. The germline V gene encodes CDR1 MNHEY and CDR2 SVGEGT. Cut back by 7 bases and 0 bases, the V and J ends lie 15 bases apart.